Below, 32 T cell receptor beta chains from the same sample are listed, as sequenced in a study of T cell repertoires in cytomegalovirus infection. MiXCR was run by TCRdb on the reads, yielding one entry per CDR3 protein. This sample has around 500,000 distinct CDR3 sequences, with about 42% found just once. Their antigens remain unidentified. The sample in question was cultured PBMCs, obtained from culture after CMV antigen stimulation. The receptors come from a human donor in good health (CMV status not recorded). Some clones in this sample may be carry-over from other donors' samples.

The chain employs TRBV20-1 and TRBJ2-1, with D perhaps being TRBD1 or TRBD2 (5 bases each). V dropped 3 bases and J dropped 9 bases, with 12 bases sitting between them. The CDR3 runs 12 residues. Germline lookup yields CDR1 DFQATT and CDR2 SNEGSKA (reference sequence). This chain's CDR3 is CSARRGRGEQFF. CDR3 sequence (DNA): TGCAGTGCTAGGAGGGGTCGGGGTGAGCAGTTCTTC.

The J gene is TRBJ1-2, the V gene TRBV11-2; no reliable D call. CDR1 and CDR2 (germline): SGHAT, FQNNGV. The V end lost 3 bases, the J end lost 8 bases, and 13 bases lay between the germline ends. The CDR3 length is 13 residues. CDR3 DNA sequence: TGTGCCAGCAGCTTCCGGGAAGCATACGGCTACACCTTC. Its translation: CASSFREAYGYTF.

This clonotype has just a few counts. The CDR3 protein is CASSDQISGTQYF. The CDR3 bases are TGTGCCAGCAGTGACCAGATTAGTGGAACGCAGTATTTT. The chain uses TRBV2 and TRBJ2-3; unclear D gene. Trimming shortened V by 3 bases and J by 9 bases, and 13 bases separated the two germline ends. The germline V gene has CDR1 SNHLY and CDR2 FYNNEI. The CDR3 extends over 13 amino acids.

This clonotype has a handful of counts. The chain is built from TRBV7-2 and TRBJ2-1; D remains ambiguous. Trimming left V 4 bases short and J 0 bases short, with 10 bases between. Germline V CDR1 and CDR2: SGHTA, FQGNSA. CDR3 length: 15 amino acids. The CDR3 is CASSWRVHSYNEQFF. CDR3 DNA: TGTGCCAGCAGCTGGCGAGTTCACTCCTACAATGAGCAGTTCTTC.

The CDR3, as DNA: TGTGCCAGCAGCTTAGTACGCAGCGTAAATCAGCCCCAGCATTTT. Translated, it gives CASSLVRSVNQPQHF. V usage is TRBV7-2 and J usage is TRBJ1-5; D is undetermined. V was clipped by 1 base and J by 4 bases, with 11 bases between them. This CDR3 contains 15 residues. Looked up from germline, CDR1 is SGHTA and CDR2 is FQGNSA.

The CDR3 loop is CAISRGGEQYF. CDR3 nucleotides: TGTGCCATCAGTCGCGGTGGGGAGCAGTACTTC. This rearrangement joins TRBV10-3 to TRBJ2-7; D not resolved. CDR1 and CDR2 from the germline V gene are ENHRY and SYGVKD. Trimming removed 5 bases at V and 7 bases at J, with 9 bases between. CDR3 length: 11 residues.

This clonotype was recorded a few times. The DNA of the CDR3 is TGTGCCAGCAGCTTAGCGTACCTAGTAGGAGAGACCCAGTACTTC. Translated: CASSLAYLVGETQYF. The V gene is TRBV7-2, the J gene TRBJ2-5; D gene uncertain. This CDR3 has 15 amino acids. In germline, CDR1 is SGHTA, CDR2 FQGNSA. Trimming shortened V by 0 bases and J by 4 bases, and 12 bases separated the two germline ends.

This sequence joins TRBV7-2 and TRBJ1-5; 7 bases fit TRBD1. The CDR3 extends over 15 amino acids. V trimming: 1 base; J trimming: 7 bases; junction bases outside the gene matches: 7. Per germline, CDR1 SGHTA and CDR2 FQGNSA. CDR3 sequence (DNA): TGTGCCAGCAGCTTAGATACGGGCAGGGGGCAGCCCCAGCATTTT. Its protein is CASSLDTGRGQPQHF.

The CDR3 region is CASSSGRQVESPLHF. The DNA of the CDR3 is TGTGCCAGCAGCTCCGGGCGGCAGGTGGAGTCACCCCTCCACTTT. This sequence joins TRBV5-4 and TRBJ1-6, with D unresolved. V was cut by 3 bases and J by 10 bases, with 17 bases left in between. Germline-derived CDR1 and CDR2 are SGHNT and YYREEE (reference sequence). The CDR3 extends over 15 amino acids. The full variable domain, completed using reference TRBV5-4 and TRBJ1-6, is ETGVTQSPTHLIKTRGQQVTLRCSSQSGHNTVSWYQQALGQGPQFIFQYYREEENGRGNFPPRFSGLQFPNYSSELNVNALELDDSALYLCASSSGRQVESPLHFGNGTRLTVT.

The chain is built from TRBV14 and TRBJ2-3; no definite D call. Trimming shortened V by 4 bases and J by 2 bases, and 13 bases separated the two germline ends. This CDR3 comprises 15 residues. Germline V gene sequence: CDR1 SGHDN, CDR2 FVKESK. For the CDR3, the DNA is TGTGCCAGCAGCCCTACGGCCGTCTACACAGATACGCAGTATTTT. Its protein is CASSPTAVYTDTQYF.

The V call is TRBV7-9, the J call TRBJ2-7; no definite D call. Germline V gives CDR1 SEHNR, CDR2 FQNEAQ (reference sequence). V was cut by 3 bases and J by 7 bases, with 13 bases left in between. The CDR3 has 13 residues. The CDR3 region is CASSLGLSREQYF. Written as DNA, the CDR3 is TGTGCCAGCAGCTTGGGGTTATCGCGAGAGCAGTACTTC.

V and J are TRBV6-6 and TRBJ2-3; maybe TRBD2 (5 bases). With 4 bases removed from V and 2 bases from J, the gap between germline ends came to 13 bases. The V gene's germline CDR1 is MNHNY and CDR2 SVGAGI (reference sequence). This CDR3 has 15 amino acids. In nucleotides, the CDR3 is TGTGCCAGCAGTTTCCGAGGACTTCCCACAGATACGCAGTATTTT. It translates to CASSFRGLPTDTQYF.

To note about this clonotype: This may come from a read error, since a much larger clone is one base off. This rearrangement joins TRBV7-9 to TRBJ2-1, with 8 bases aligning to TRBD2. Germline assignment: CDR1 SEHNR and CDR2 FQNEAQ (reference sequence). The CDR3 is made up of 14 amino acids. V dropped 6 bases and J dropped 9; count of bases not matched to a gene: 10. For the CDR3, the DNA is TGTGCCAGCAGAAGAGCGGGGGAGGACATTGAGCAGTTCTTC. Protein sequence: CASRRAGEDIEQFF.

CDR3 in amino acids: CASSLTSMGTETQYF. The CDR3 DNA reads as TGTGCCAGCAGTTTAACTAGTATGGGGACGGAGACCCAGTACTTC. The V call is TRBV12-3 or TRBV12-4, the J call TRBJ2-5; D may be TRBD1 or TRBD2 (5 bases each). The CDR3 is 15 residues long. Trimming removed 2 bases from V and 5 bases from J, with 15 bases in between.

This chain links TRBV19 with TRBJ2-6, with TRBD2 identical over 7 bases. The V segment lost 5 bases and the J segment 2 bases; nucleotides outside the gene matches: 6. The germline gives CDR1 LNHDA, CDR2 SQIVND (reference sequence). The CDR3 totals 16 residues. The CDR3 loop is CASSAWGGAGANVLTF. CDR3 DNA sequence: TGTGCCAGTAGTGCCTGGGGGGGAGCTGGGGCCAACGTCCTGACTTTC.

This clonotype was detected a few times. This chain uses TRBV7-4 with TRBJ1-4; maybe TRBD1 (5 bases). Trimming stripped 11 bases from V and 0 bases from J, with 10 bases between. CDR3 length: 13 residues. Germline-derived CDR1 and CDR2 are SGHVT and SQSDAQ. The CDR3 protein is CAGGGATNEKLFF. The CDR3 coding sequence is TGTGCCGGAGGAGGGGCAACTAATGAAAAACTGTTTTTT.

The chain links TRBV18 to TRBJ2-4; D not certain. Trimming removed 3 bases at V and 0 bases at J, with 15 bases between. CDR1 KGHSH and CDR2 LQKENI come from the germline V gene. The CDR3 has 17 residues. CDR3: CASSPFEHLGAKNIQYF. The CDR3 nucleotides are TGTGCCAGCTCACCGTTCGAACATTTGGGAGCCAAAAACATTCAGTACTTC.

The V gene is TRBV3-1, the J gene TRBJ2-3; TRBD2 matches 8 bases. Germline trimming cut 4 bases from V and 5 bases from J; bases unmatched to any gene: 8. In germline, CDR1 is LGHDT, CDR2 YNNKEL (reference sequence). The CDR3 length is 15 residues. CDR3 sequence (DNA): TGTGCCAGCAGCCCTATAGCGGGGAGCCAAGATACGCAGTATTTT. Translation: CASSPIAGSQDTQYF.

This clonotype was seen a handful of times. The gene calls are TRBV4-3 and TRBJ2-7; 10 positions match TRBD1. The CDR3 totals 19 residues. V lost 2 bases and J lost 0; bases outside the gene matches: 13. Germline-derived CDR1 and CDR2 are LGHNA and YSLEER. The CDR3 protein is CASSQFTGTGESLSYEQYF. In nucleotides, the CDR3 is TGCGCCAGCAGCCAATTTACCGGGACAGGGGAGTCCCTCTCCTACGAGCAGTACTTC.

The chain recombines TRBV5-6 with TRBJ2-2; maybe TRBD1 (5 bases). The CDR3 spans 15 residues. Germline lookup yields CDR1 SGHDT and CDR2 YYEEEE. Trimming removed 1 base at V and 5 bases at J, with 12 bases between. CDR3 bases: TGTGCCAGCAGCTTGAGACGCAGGGAAACCGGGGAGCTGTTTTTT. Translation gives CASSLRRRETGELFF.

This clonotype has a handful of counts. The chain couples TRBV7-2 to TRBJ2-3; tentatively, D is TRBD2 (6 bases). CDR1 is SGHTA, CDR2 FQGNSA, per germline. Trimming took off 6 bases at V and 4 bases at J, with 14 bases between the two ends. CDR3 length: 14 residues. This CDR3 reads CASSPAGMADTQYF. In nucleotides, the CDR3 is TGTGCCAGCAGTCCAGCGGGTATGGCAGATACGCAGTATTTT.

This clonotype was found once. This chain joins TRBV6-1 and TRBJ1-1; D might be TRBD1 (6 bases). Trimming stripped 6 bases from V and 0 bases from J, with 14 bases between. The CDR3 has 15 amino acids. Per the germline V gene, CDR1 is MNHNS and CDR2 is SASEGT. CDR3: CASSITGILNTEAFF. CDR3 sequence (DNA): TGTGCCAGCAGCATTACAGGGATTCTGAACACTGAAGCTTTCTTT.

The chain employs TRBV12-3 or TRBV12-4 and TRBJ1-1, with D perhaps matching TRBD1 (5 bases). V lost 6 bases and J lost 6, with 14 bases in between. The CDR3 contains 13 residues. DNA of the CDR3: TGTGCCAGCAGCCTGGGACGGGAGTCTGAAGCTTTCTTT. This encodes CASSLGRESEAFF.

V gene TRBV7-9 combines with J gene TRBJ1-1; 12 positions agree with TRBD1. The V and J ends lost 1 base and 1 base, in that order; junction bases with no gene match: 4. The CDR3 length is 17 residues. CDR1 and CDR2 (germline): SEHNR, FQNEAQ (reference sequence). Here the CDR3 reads CASSLGDRGQSNTEAFF. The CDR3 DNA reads TGTGCCAGCAGCTTAGGGGACAGGGGGCAATCGAACACTGAAGCTTTCTTT.

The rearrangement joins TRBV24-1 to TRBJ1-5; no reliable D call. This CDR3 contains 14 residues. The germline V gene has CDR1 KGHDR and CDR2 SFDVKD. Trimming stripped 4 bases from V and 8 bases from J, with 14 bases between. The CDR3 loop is CATSERLGEEPQHF. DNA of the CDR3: TGTGCCACCAGTGAACGGCTGGGCGAGGAGCCCCAGCATTTT.

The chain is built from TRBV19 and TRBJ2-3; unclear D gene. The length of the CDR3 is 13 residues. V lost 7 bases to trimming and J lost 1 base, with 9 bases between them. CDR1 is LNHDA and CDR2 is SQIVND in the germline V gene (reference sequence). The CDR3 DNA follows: TGTGCCAGTAAACGGGCCGGCACAGATACGCAGTATTTT. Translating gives CASKRAGTDTQYF.

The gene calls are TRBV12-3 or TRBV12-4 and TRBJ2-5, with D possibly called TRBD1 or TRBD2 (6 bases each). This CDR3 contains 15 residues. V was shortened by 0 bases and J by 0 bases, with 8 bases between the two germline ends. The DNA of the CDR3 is TGTGCCAGCAGTTTAGCGGGGGGCTACCAAGAGACCCAGTACTTC. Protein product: CASSLAGGYQETQYF.

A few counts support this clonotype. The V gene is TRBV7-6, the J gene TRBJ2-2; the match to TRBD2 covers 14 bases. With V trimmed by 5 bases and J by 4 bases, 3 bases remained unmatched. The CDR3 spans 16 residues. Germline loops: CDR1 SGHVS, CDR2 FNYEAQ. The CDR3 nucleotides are TGTGCCAGCAGCAGACTAGCGGGAGGGGTCACCGGGGAGCTGTTTTTT. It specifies CASSRLAGGVTGELFF.

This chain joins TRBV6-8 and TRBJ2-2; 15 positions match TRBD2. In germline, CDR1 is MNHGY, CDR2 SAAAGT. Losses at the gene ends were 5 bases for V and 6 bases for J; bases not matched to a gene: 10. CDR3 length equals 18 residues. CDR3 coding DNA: TGTGCCAGCAGTGGGACTAGCGGGAGGTATCGCCTCGCCGGGGAGCTGTTTTTT. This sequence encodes CASSGTSGRYRLAGELFF.

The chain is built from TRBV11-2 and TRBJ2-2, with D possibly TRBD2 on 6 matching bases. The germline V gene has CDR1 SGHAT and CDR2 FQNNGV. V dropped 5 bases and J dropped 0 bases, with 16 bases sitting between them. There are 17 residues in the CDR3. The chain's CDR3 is CASSRLAQTANTGELFF. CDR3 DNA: TGTGCCAGCAGCCGCCTAGCGCAAACCGCGAACACCGGGGAGCTGTTTTTT.

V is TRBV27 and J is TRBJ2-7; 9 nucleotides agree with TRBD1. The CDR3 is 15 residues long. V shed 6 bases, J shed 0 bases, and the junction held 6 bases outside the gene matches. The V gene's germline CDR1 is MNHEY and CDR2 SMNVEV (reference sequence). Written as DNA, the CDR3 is TGTGCCAGCAGCACCCGGGACAGGGCCTCCTACGAGCAGTACTTC. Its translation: CASSTRDRASYEQYF.

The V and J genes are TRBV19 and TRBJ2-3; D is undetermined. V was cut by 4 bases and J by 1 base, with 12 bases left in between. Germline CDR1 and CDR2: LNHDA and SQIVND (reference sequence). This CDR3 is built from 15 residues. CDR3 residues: CASSRPNPGTDTQYF. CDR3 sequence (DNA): TGTGCCAGTAGTAGACCGAACCCAGGCACAGATACGCAGTATTTT.